The 21 T cell receptor beta chains presented below share a single source sample, sequenced in a study of cytomegalovirus exposure and HLA in healthy donors (dated by TCRdb to 2016 to 2017). The library came from the immunoSEQ multiplex PCR assay. For the multiplex PCR, a mixture combining 60 forward primers for TCR Vbeta segments and 13 reverse primers for TCR Jbeta segments was used. TCRdb limited this immuneACCESS table to in-frame rearrangements with V and J called. A share of clones is missing; checked studies link under half to unresolved V genes, and the rest is unexplained. A total of about 230,000 clones appear in this sample, almost 85% of them only once. 0.58% of the sample goes to the ten largest clones. The sample was PBMCs. These receptors all come from a woman aged 40 to 49 in good health and CMV-seronegative.

This clone occurred once. CDR3 residues: CASSLGGPNEQFF. The CDR3 nucleotides read TGTGCCAGCAGCTTAGGGGGGCCAAATGAGCAGTTCTTC. The rearrangement joins TRBV7-9 to TRBJ2-1; a possible D gene is TRBD1 (6 bases). Germline CDR1 and CDR2: SEHNR and FQNEAQ (reference sequence). This CDR3 has 13 residues. Trimming pared 1 base from V and 7 bases from J, leaving 8 bases between.

This clone was seen more than once but under ten times. The gene calls are TRBV28 and TRBJ2-4; D is undetermined. From germline, CDR1 is MDHEN and CDR2 SYDVKM. The CDR3 has 14 amino acids. V was shortened by 7 bases and J by 0 bases, with 10 bases between the two germline ends. CDR3 coding DNA: TGTGCCAGCACCAACTCAGGAGCCAAAAACATTCAGTACTTC. Encoded protein: CASTNSGAKNIQYF.

In this sample, this clone turned up a few times. The chain uses TRBV2 and TRBJ1-4; D not resolved. Per the germline V gene, CDR1 is SNHLY and CDR2 is FYNNEI. Trimming removed 5 bases at V and 4 bases at J, with 8 bases between. This CDR3 spans 13 amino acids. This chain's CDR3 is CASSPVVNEKLFF. In DNA, the CDR3 is TGTGCCAGCAGTCCAGTCGTTAATGAAAAACTGTTTTTT.

The chain has TRBV27 and TRBJ2-7, with D perhaps matching TRBD1 (6 bases). This CDR3 has 14 residues. The V gene's germline CDR1 is MNHEY and CDR2 SMNVEV (reference sequence). Trimming pared 5 bases from V and 7 bases from J, leaving 18 bases between. The CDR3, as DNA: TGTGCCAGCAGTCCCCTTGACAGGCTGTGGGAGCAGTACTTC. Translating gives CASSPLDRLWEQYF.

V gene TRBV27 combines with J gene TRBJ2-7, with 7 bases aligning to TRBD1. Germline V gives CDR1 MNHEY, CDR2 SMNVEV (reference sequence). With 5 bases clipped from V and 0 bases from J, the junction kept 10 bases outside the gene matches. This CDR3 contains 16 residues. In DNA, the CDR3 is TGTGCCAGCAGTCCGCGAAACAGGGGTCTCTCCTACGAGCAGTACTTC. Its protein is CASSPRNRGLSYEQYF.

This clone was observed many times. The chain carries TRBV19 and TRBJ2-1; weak D call: TRBD1 (6 bases). V lost 1 base to trimming and J lost 7 bases, with 8 bases between them. Germline assignment: CDR1 LNHDA and CDR2 SQIVND (reference sequence). The CDR3 totals 13 residues. The CDR3 nucleotides read TGTGCCAGTAGTATAGTAACAGGGAATGAGCAGTTCTTC. Translated: CASSIVTGNEQFF.

This chain links TRBV7-6 with TRBJ2-5, with D possibly TRBD2 on 6 matching bases. With 7 bases removed from V and 2 bases from J, the gap between germline ends came to 14 bases. The CDR3 is 14 residues long. Germline CDR1 and CDR2: SGHVS and FNYEAQ. The CDR3: CASIPLAGQETQYF. In DNA, the CDR3 is TGTGCCAGCATCCCACTGGCGGGGCAAGAGACCCAGTACTTC.

The V gene is TRBV7-9, the J gene TRBJ2-5; D is perhaps TRBD1 (5 bases). The CDR3 consists of 16 residues. V was shortened by 1 base and J by 0 bases, with 12 bases between the two germline ends. Germline CDR1 and CDR2: SEHNR and FQNEAQ (reference sequence). In nucleotides, the CDR3 is TGTGCCAGCAGCTTAGGAGTTCCAGGGTACCAAGAGACCCAGTACTTC. It translates to CASSLGVPGYQETQYF.

The V and J genes are TRBV5-1 and TRBJ1-1, with D tentatively TRBD1 (6 bases). V was cut by 4 bases and J by 7 bases, with 14 bases left in between. Germline values: CDR1 SGHRS, CDR2 YFSETQ. This CDR3 has 13 residues. The chain's CDR3 is CASSADPDSEAFF. The CDR3 nucleotides read TGCGCCAGCAGCGCGGATCCGGACAGTGAAGCTTTCTTT.

This clone has only a few counts. V is TRBV6-1 and J is TRBJ2-7; D might be TRBD2 (5 bases). This CDR3 has 11 amino acids. The germline V gene encodes CDR1 MNHNS and CDR2 SASEGT. Trimming took off 9 bases at V and 2 bases at J, with 8 bases between the two ends. The CDR3 protein is CASTGAYEQYF. The CDR3 DNA follows: TGTGCCAGTACCGGGGCCTACGAGCAGTACTTC.

The rearrangement joins TRBV9 to TRBJ2-1; maybe TRBD1 (5 bases). The CDR3 loop spans 15 amino acids. V shed 0 bases and J shed 0 bases, with 7 bases lying between them. Germline V gene lookup returns CDR1 SGDLS and CDR2 YYNGEE. In nucleotides, the CDR3 is TGTGCCAGCAGCGTAGAAGGGGACTCCTACAATGAGCAGTTCTTC. Its translation is CASSVEGDSYNEQFF. Supplemented by reference TRBV9 and TRBJ2-1, the full variable domain reads DSGVTQTPKHLITATGQRVTLRCSPRSGDLSVYWYQQSLDQGLQFLIQYYNGEERAKGNILERFSAQQFPDLHSELNLSSLELGDSALYFCASSVEGDSYNEQFFGPGTRLTVL.

The rearrangement links TRBV11-2 to TRBJ1-3; D is undetermined. This CDR3 is 13 amino acids long. Trimming cost V 5 bases and J 8 bases, with 13 bases left between them. Germline V lookup: CDR1 SGHAT, CDR2 FQNNGV. The CDR3 DNA is TGTGCCAGCAGCCTTGGAGTCGTGGACACCATATATTTT. Its translation: CASSLGVVDTIYF.

The chain employs TRBV4-1 and TRBJ2-1; D is unclear. Germline V gives CDR1 MGHRA, CDR2 YSYEKL. The CDR3 loop spans 15 amino acids. Trimming took 3 bases from V and 6 from J, leaving 15 bases between them. CDR3 bases: TGCGCCAGCAGCCACCCCCCCGAGAGTCTCAATGAGCAGTTCTTC. Translation gives CASSHPPESLNEQFF.

This chain uses TRBV2 with TRBJ2-1; maybe TRBD1 (7 bases). This CDR3 is built from 15 residues. Trimming pared 8 bases from V and 1 base from J, leaving 15 bases between. Germline assignment: CDR1 SNHLY and CDR2 FYNNEI. The chain's CDR3 is CASGGGGASYNEQFF. CDR3 nucleotides: TGTGCCAGCGGCGGAGGGGGCGCGTCCTACAATGAGCAGTTCTTC.

V gene TRBV9 combines with J gene TRBJ2-3, with 11 bases lining up with TRBD1. This CDR3 spans 15 amino acids. The junction had 3 bases not matched to a gene; V was cut back by 5 bases and J by 1 base. Germline V gene lookup returns CDR1 SGDLS and CDR2 YYNGEE. CDR3 residues: CASSGDRGGTDTQYF. DNA for the CDR3: TGTGCCAGCAGTGGGGACAGGGGGGGCACAGATACGCAGTATTTT.

DNA of the CDR3: TGTGCCAGCAGCCAGGACAGGGCCCAAGAGACCCAGTACTTC. Translating gives CASSQDRAQETQYF. The rearrangement uses TRBV7-2 and TRBJ2-5, with 8 bases matching TRBD1. V shed 5 bases, J shed 1 base, and the junction held 3 bases outside the gene matches. The CDR3 is made up of 14 amino acids. CDR1 is SGHTA, CDR2 FQGNSA, per germline.

The CDR3 sequence is CASSGGQGHYNEQFF. The CDR3 DNA reads TGTGCCAGCAGCGGAGGACAGGGGCACTACAATGAGCAGTTCTTC. The rearrangement uses TRBV7-3 and TRBJ2-1; 9 bases agree with TRBD1. After removal of 5 bases from V and 3 bases from J, the junction contained 5 bases not matched to a gene. CDR3 length equals 15 residues. The germline V gene has CDR1 SGHTA and CDR2 FQGTGA.

This sequence joins TRBV6-6 and TRBJ1-4; 7 nucleotides agree with TRBD1. The V segment lost 7 bases and the J segment 7 bases; nucleotides outside the gene matches: 15. The CDR3 spans 16 residues. Germline loops: CDR1 MNHNY, CDR2 SVGAGI (reference sequence). This chain's CDR3 is CASIGFRGSESEKLFF. DNA for the CDR3: TGTGCCAGCATTGGGTTCAGGGGGTCAGAAAGTGAAAAACTGTTTTTT.

This clone was observed once. This rearrangement joins TRBV7-2 to TRBJ2-1; D may be TRBD2 (5 bases). The CDR3 has 15 amino acids. Trimming removed 2 bases from V and 7 bases from J, with 15 bases in between. Germline V gene lookup returns CDR1 SGHTA and CDR2 FQGNSA. This CDR3 reads CASSLLHSRENEQFF. The CDR3 region has the DNA TGTGCCAGCAGCTTACTTCACTCTCGGGAAAATGAGCAGTTCTTC. The whole variable domain, filled in from reference TRBV7-2 and TRBJ2-1, reads GAGVSQSPSNKVTEKGKDVELRCDPISGHTALYWYRQSLGQGLEFLIYFQGNSAPDKSGLPSDRFSAERTGGSVSTLTIQRTQQEDSAVYLCASSLLHSRENEQFFGPGTRLTVL.

The chain combines TRBV2 with TRBJ2-5; D is unclear. This CDR3 is built from 14 residues. Per germline, CDR1 SNHLY and CDR2 FYNNEI. Between the trimmed V and J ends, which lost 7 bases and 5 bases, there was a span of 17 bases. CDR3: CASKERSPQETQYF. The CDR3 nucleotides read TGTGCCAGCAAGGAGCGTTCGCCCCAGGAGACCCAGTACTTC.

The chain employs TRBV7-9 and TRBJ1-1; D perhaps matches TRBD1 (5 bases). The CDR3 is made up of 14 amino acids. Trimming cost V 4 bases and J 6 bases, with 15 bases left between them. Germline V CDR1 and CDR2: SEHNR, FQNEAQ (reference sequence). The CDR3 sequence is CASSSSGRVAEAFF. In nucleotides, the CDR3 is TGTGCCAGCAGCTCCTCCGGCAGGGTAGCTGAAGCTTTCTTT.